This T cell receptor beta chain was retrieved from a study of T cell responses to AZD1222 COVID-19 vaccine. Study-wide findings and caveats: Recipients of two AZD1222 doses showed rising Spike-specific TCR breadth and depth. As reported, nearly half of all spike-specific TCRs target variant regions that are unmutated.

The CDR3 is 16 amino acids. CDR1 is DFQATT, CDR2 SNEGSKA, per germline (reference sequence). Trimming stripped 3 bases from V and 6 bases from J, with 20 bases between. Of note for this clone: What it binds is unknown.

Sequencing used immunoSEQ multiplex PCR; TCRdb keeps in-frame clones, though not all of them. The sample consists of 150,000 or so clones, approximately 90% of them appearing once. The chain links TRBV20-1 to TRBJ2-2; D remains unclear. This clonotype was sampled from an adult in good health. Sequencing was performed on peripheral blood, taken on day 0 of AZD1222 vaccination. CDR3 loop: CSASGSSSISPGELFF. The CDR3 region has the DNA TGCAGTGCTAGTGGTTCGAGCAGCATCTCGCCCGGGGAGCTGTTTTTT.